A single sample is the source of the 10 T cell receptor beta chains below, sequenced in a study of control samples from healthy donors and cancer patients. TCRdb's table, derived via immunoSEQ multiplex PCR, lists solely in-frame clones and lacks some. Here the sample spans some 79,000 clones, 80% to 95% being singletons. The sample was PBMCs. The receptor source for this set is a woman aged 40 to 55 with lung cancer.

The chain combines TRBV9 with TRBJ2-3, with 9 bases lining up with TRBD1. The trim removed 3 bases at V and 4 bases at J, leaving 6 bases unmatched. Germline V gene lookup returns CDR1 SGDLS and CDR2 YYNGEE. The CDR3 runs 15 residues. CDR3 coding DNA: TGTGCCAGCAGCGCGTCGGACAGGGGATCAGATACGCAGTATTTT. The encoded protein is CASSASDRGSDTQYF.

The chain links TRBV28 to TRBJ1-6; D not resolved. The V end lost 7 bases, the J end lost 3 bases, and 4 bases lay between the germline ends. Germline lookup yields CDR1 MDHEN and CDR2 SYDVKM. CDR3 length: 12 amino acids. CDR3 DNA sequence: TGTGCCAGCAACCTCTATAATTCACCCCTCCACTTT. Amino acids: CASNLYNSPLHF.

The V call is TRBV19, the J call TRBJ2-7; tentatively, D is TRBD2 (6 bases). V shed 6 bases and J shed 2 bases, with 11 bases lying between them. Germline lookup yields CDR1 LNHDA and CDR2 SQIVND (reference sequence). The CDR3 is made up of 13 amino acids. CDR3 DNA sequence: TGTGCCAGTAGCCCCGGGGGTCCCTACGAGCAGTACTTC. Translation: CASSPGGPYEQYF. The complete variable domain, with remaining parts taken from reference TRBV19 and TRBJ2-7, reads DGGITQSPKYLFRKEGQNVTLSCEQNLNHDAMYWYRQDPGQGLRLIYYSQIVNDFQKGDIAEGYSVSREKKESFPLTVTSAQKNPTAFYLCASSPGGPYEQYFGPGTRLTVT.

The chain uses TRBV23-1 and TRBJ1-2; TRBD1 matches at 8 bases. TRBV23-1 is an open reading frame whose function is uncertain. This CDR3 has 20 amino acids. The ends lost 0 bases at V and 5 bases at J; junction bases unmatched: 20. CDR3 sequence reads: CASSQSGKGTGYPYFYGYTF. The DNA of the CDR3 is TGCGCCAGCAGTCAATCTGGGAAGGGGACAGGTTACCCATATTTTTATGGCTACACCTTC.

This clone appeared once. The gene calls are TRBV6-1 and TRBJ1-5; TRBD1 agrees at 7 bases. V shed 2 bases, J shed 6 bases, and the junction held 7 bases outside the gene matches. The germline V gene has CDR1 MNHNS and CDR2 SASEGT. This CDR3 contains 15 residues. CDR3 sequence: CASSEMPGGRQPQHF. The CDR3 coding sequence is TGTGCCAGCAGTGAAATGCCAGGGGGGCGTCAGCCCCAGCATTTT.

This CDR3 reads CASSPLRYGTPEAFF. CDR3 DNA sequence: TGTGCCAGCAGCCCTTTAAGATACGGGACACCTGAAGCTTTCTTT. The rearrangement uses TRBV6-2 or TRBV6-3 and TRBJ1-1, with TRBD1 as a possible D gene (6 bases). This CDR3 region has 15 residues. Germline values: CDR1 MNHEY, CDR2 SVGEGT. Trimming removed 6 bases at V and 6 bases at J, with 20 bases between.

The V and J genes are TRBV29-1 and TRBJ1-1; a possible D gene is TRBD1 (5 bases). This CDR3 comprises 12 residues. Germline CDR1 reads SQVTM; CDR2 reads ANQGSEA. V shed 5 bases and J shed 5 bases, with 12 bases lying between them. In DNA, the CDR3 is TGCAGCGTTTTAGGGGTTGGAACTGAAGCTTTCTTT. Amino acids: CSVLGVGTEAFF. Drawing the rest from reference TRBV29-1 and TRBJ1-1, the complete variable domain is SAVISQKPSRDICQRGTSLTIQCQVDSQVTMMFWYRQQPGQSLTLIATANQGSEATYESGFVIDKFPISRPNLTFSTLTVSNMSPEDSSIYLCSVLGVGTEAFFGQGTRLTVV.

This chain connects TRBV5-6 to TRBJ1-2, with D possibly matching TRBD1 (6 bases). Trimming took off 0 bases at V and 11 bases at J, with 17 bases between the two ends. Germline V gives CDR1 SGHDT, CDR2 YYEEEE. The CDR3 runs to 14 residues. The CDR3 DNA is TGTGCCAGCAGCTTGGCCAGGAGTCAGGGGCCGTACACCTTC. Translation: CASSLARSQGPYTF.

This clone was seen a single time. The chain has TRBV24-1 and TRBJ2-2; D not certain. Per the germline V gene, CDR1 is KGHDR and CDR2 is SFDVKD. CDR3 length: 16 amino acids. Trimming stripped 1 base from V and 3 bases from J, with 11 bases between. The CDR3 DNA reads as TGTGCCACCAGTGATTTACCGGCAGCCGACACCGGGGAGCTGTTTTTT. It is translated as CATSDLPAADTGELFF.

This clone was recorded once. The V gene is TRBV12-3 or TRBV12-4, the J gene TRBJ2-3; D tentatively fits TRBD1 or TRBD2 (5 bases each). This CDR3 has 13 amino acids. The V and J ends lost 10 bases and 0 bases respectively, with 11 bases between them. DNA of the CDR3: TGTGCCATGGGGGACGCAAGCACAGATACGCAGTATTTT. Protein: CAMGDASTDTQYF.